The 23 T cell receptor beta chains reported below all come from one sample, sequenced in a study of CD8 T cells in ankylosing spondylitis. General study results and limits: Characteristic, it appeared, of ankylosing spondylitis blood was a TCR beta motif of fewer than 10 highly homologous variants.

These receptors are not linked to any known antigen. MiXCR was run by TCRdb on the 5' RACE reads, yielding one entry per CDR3 protein. Here the sample spans roughly 470,000 distinct CDR3 sequences, 26% being singletons. Sequenced input: blood, either unsorted or a sorted T cell fraction (not recorded which). These receptors were obtained from a male donor with ankylosing spondylitis.

This chain uses TRBV14 with TRBJ2-5, with a weak D call TRBD1 (5 bases). V was cut by 4 bases and J by 5 bases, with 14 bases left in between. This CDR3 contains 14 residues. Germline V gene sequence: CDR1 SGHDN, CDR2 FVKESK. CDR3 DNA sequence: TGTGCCAGCAGCCGAAGGGGCGCCGGGGAGACCCAGTACTTC. Translating it yields CASSRRGAGETQYF.

This clonotype was found a few times. This sequence joins TRBV20-1 and TRBJ2-7, with 7 bases aligning to TRBD2. The CDR3 runs 12 residues. Germline CDR1 reads DFQATT; CDR2 reads SNEGSKA (reference sequence). V trimming: 8 bases; J trimming: 6 bases; junction bases outside the gene matches: 10. CDR3 DNA: TGCAGTCCACAAGGACTAGAGGTCGAGCAGTACTTC. Translation gives CSPQGLEVEQYF.

The chain employs TRBV20-1 and TRBJ2-3, with 8 bases matching TRBD2. The CDR3 is made up of 14 amino acids. Trimming removed 6 bases from V and 1 base from J; junction bases left unmatched: 6. Germline lookup yields CDR1 DFQATT and CDR2 SNEGSKA (reference sequence). CDR3 sequence: CSAVFGRGTDTQYF. In DNA, the CDR3 is TGCAGTGCCGTGTTCGGGAGGGGCACAGATACGCAGTATTTT.

This clonotype turned up a few times. The chain uses TRBV19 and TRBJ1-1; 7 bases map to TRBD1. The junction had 3 bases not matched to a gene; V was cut back by 7 bases and J by 1 base. This CDR3 is 13 amino acids long. Germline loops: CDR1 LNHDA, CDR2 SQIVND (reference sequence). The CDR3 reads CASKGTANTEAFF. The CDR3 DNA follows: TGTGCCAGTAAGGGGACAGCGAACACTGAAGCTTTCTTT.

J is TRBJ1-4 and V is TRBV5-1; 11 bases are a match to TRBD1. CDR1 is SGHRS, CDR2 YFSETQ, per germline. Trimming removed 4 bases from V and 6 bases from J; junction bases left unmatched: 2. The length of the CDR3 is 14 residues. The CDR3: CASSEGQGDEKLFF. The CDR3 nucleotides are TGCGCCAGCAGCGAGGGACAGGGGGATGAAAAACTGTTTTTT.

This clonotype was counted between two and nine times. V gene TRBV29-1 combines with J gene TRBJ2-6; D not resolved. The CDR3 consists of 13 residues. CDR1 SQVTM and CDR2 ANQGSEA come from the germline V gene. The V gene lost 4 bases and the J gene lost 0 bases, with 4 bases spanning the gap. The CDR3 protein is CSVAGSGANVLTF. In DNA form, the CDR3 reads TGCAGCGTTGCAGGCTCTGGGGCCAACGTCCTGACTTTC.

This chain joins TRBV11-2 and TRBJ2-3; 8 bases match TRBD2. The J segment lost 5 bases and the V segment lost 1 base, leaving 14 bases of the junction unmatched. From germline, CDR1 is SGHAT and CDR2 FQNNGV. This CDR3 spans 18 amino acids. The CDR3 reads CASSLGSFAGGGGDTQYF. The CDR3 coding sequence is TGTGCCAGCAGCTTAGGGTCCTTCGCGGGAGGCGGTGGAGATACGCAGTATTTT.

In its sample, this clonotype was seen many times. V is TRBV20-1 and J is TRBJ2-3; no definite D call. Germline loops: CDR1 DFQATT, CDR2 SNEGSKA (reference sequence). The V end lost 2 bases, the J end lost 0 bases, and 15 bases lay between the germline ends. The CDR3 runs to 16 residues. The CDR3 region is CSARSMAASSTDTQYF. CDR3 bases: TGCAGTGCTAGATCTATGGCAGCGTCTAGCACAGATACGCAGTATTTT.

The J gene is TRBJ2-1, the V gene TRBV11-2; 8 bases agree with TRBD2. In germline, CDR1 is SGHAT, CDR2 FQNNGV. The CDR3 runs to 15 residues. V gave up 0 bases and J gave up 5 bases; unmatched junction bases: 3. The CDR3 region is CASSLDRGGHNEQFF. The CDR3 DNA sequence: TGTGCCAGCAGCTTAGACCGGGGGGGGCACAATGAGCAGTTCTTC. The full variable domain, rest sourced from reference TRBV11-2 and TRBJ2-1, is EAGVAQSPRYKIIEKRQSVAFWCNPISGHATLYWYQQILGQGPKLLIQFQNNGVVDDSQLPKDRFSAERLKGVDSTLKIQPAKLEDSAVYLCASSLDRGGHNEQFFGPGTRLTVL.

This clonotype was seen a few times. This sequence joins TRBV12-3 or TRBV12-4 and TRBJ2-1, with D perhaps TRBD2 (6 bases). Trimming left V 6 bases short and J 5 bases short, with 14 bases between. The CDR3 contains 14 residues. The CDR3 nucleotides are TGTGCCAGCAGAAGTAGCGGACACGACAATGAGCAGTTCTTC. It translates to CASRSSGHDNEQFF.

This clonotype was recorded a few times. V gene TRBV12-3 or TRBV12-4 combines with J gene TRBJ1-2, with D possibly matching TRBD1 (5 bases). The CDR3 sequence is 14 residues long. Deletions cut 5 bases from V and 4 bases from J, with 14 bases between. The CDR3 region is CASSNRQFVYGYTF. In DNA form, the CDR3 reads TGTGCCAGCAGTAACCGACAGTTTGTCTATGGCTACACCTTC.

This chain connects TRBV5-1 to TRBJ1-3; the match to TRBD1 covers 7 bases. V shed 4 bases and J 0 bases; nucleotides not matched to a gene: 4. CDR3 size: 15 residues. Germline loops: CDR1 SGHRS, CDR2 YFSETQ. In nucleotides, the CDR3 is TGCGCCAGCAGCCAAGGGACAGACTCTGGAAACACCATATATTTT. It translates to CASSQGTDSGNTIYF.

The chain links TRBV12-3 or TRBV12-4 to TRBJ1-2; D is undetermined. The CDR3 spans 14 residues. With 3 bases removed from V and 0 bases from J, the gap between germline ends came to 8 bases. The CDR3 loop is CASSFNRANYGYTF. The CDR3 DNA is TGTGCCAGCAGTTTCAACAGAGCTAACTATGGCTACACCTTC.

The CDR3 DNA reads as TGTGCCAGCGCGGAGAACCCTAACTATGGCTACACCTTC. This translates into CASAENPNYGYTF. The V and J genes are TRBV7-6 and TRBJ1-2, with D unresolved. The CDR3 covers 13 residues. CDR1 SGHVS and CDR2 FNYEAQ come from the germline V gene. V lost 8 bases and J 0 bases, leaving 10 bases between the germline ends.

In this sample, this clonotype turned up many times. The chain links TRBV15 to TRBJ2-1; D is possibly TRBD1 (5 bases). CDR3 length: 14 amino acids. V shed 3 bases and J shed 0 bases, with 6 bases lying between them. Germline loops: CDR1 LNHNV, CDR2 YYDKDF (reference sequence). This CDR3 is CATSSQGSYNEQFF. The CDR3 DNA reads TGTGCCACCAGCAGTCAGGGCTCCTACAATGAGCAGTTCTTC.

This clonotype appeared many times. CDR3 nucleotide sequence: TGTGCCAGCAGTGAGGCCTATGCCAATGAGCAGTTCTTC. As protein: CASSEAYANEQFF. V is TRBV6-1 and J is TRBJ2-1, with D uncertain. The CDR3 has 13 amino acids. V was cut by 3 bases and J by 6 bases, with 9 bases left in between. The germline V gene encodes CDR1 MNHNS and CDR2 SASEGT.

This chain uses TRBV20-1 with TRBJ2-7; tentative D call: TRBD2 (7 bases). V shed 6 bases and J shed 2 bases, with 11 bases lying between them. CDR1 is DFQATT and CDR2 is SNEGSKA in the germline V gene (reference sequence). This CDR3 contains 12 residues. The CDR3 reads CSAGGDPYEQYV. In DNA, the CDR3 is TGCAGTGCAGGGGGGGATCCCTACGAGCAGTACGTC.

This clonotype was found a few times. The chain has TRBV20-1 and TRBJ2-3; 10 bases fit TRBD2. This CDR3 is built from 16 residues. The germline V gene encodes CDR1 DFQATT and CDR2 SNEGSKA (reference sequence). J lost 3 bases, V lost 4 bases, and 10 bases had no gene match. Here the CDR3 DNA reads TGCAGTGCTAATAAGGTGCTAGCGGGAGAAACAGATACGCAGTATTTT. This translates into CSANKVLAGETDTQYF.

This clonotype was counted only a few times. The chain uses TRBV4-1 and TRBJ1-4; 7 nucleotides line up with TRBD1. V was pared by 4 bases and J by 0 bases, with 14 bases of the junction left unmatched. Germline CDR1 MGHRA, CDR2 YSYEKL. The CDR3 has 19 residues. The CDR3 DNA reads as TGCGCCAGCAGCCGAAAAACCGGGACAGCCCTTGCAACTAATGAAAAACTGTTTTTT. It encodes CASSRKTGTALATNEKLFF.

This clonotype has more than one count but fewer than ten. This chain joins TRBV20-1 and TRBJ2-1, with D possibly being TRBD1 (5 bases). The CDR3 spans 13 residues. V was clipped by 3 bases and J by 2 bases, with 8 bases between them. Germline V CDR1 and CDR2: DFQATT, SNEGSKA (reference sequence). The CDR3 region has the DNA TGCAGTGCTAGTAAACAGGCCTACAATGAGCAGTTCTTC. It yields the protein CSASKQAYNEQFF.

The chain uses TRBV5-1 and TRBJ2-7, with 7 bases matching TRBD2. Unmatched junction bases numbered 8, after V lost 2 bases and J lost 6 bases. CDR1 and CDR2 from the germline V gene are SGHRS and YFSETQ. This CDR3 has 14 amino acids. The CDR3 is CASSFSRTSGEQYF. DNA of the CDR3: TGCGCCAGCAGCTTCTCCCGGACTAGTGGCGAGCAGTACTTC.

The chain links TRBV20-1 to TRBJ2-1; 9 bases align to TRBD2. Germline CDR1 is DFQATT and CDR2 is SNEGSKA (reference sequence). The CDR3 consists of 15 residues. J was trimmed by 2 bases and V by 3 bases; bases with no gene match: 5. CDR3 loop: CSASKASGAYNEQFF. The CDR3 region has the DNA TGCAGTGCTAGTAAGGCTAGCGGGGCCTACAATGAGCAGTTCTTC.

This clonotype turned up a few times. The chain couples TRBV29-1 to TRBJ1-1, with D hard to call. This CDR3 has 13 residues. V was cut by 0 bases and J by 3 bases, with 8 bases left in between. The V gene's germline CDR1 is SQVTM and CDR2 ANQGSEA. The CDR3 DNA sequence: TGCAGCGTTGAAGATGGTTCGGACACTGAAGCTTTCTTT. Translating it yields CSVEDGSDTEAFF.